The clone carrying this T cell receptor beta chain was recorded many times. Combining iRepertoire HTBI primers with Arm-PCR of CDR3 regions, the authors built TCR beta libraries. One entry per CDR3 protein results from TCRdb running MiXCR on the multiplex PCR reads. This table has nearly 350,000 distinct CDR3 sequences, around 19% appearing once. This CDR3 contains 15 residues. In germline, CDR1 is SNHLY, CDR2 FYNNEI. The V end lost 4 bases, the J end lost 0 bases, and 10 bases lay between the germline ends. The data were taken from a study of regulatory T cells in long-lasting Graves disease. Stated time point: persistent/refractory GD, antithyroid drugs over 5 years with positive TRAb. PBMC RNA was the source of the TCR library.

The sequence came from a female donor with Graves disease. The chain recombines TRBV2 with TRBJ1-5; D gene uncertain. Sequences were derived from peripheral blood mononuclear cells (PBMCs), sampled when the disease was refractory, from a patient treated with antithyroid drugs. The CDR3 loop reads CASSGGLYSNQPQHF. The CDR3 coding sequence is TGTGCCAGCAGTGGGGGTCTTTATAGCAATCAGCCCCAGCATTTT.